This T cell receptor beta chain was identified in a study of glioma-infiltrating T cells. Points on this clonotype: Compared with germline, one end of the junction differs, possibly owing to a read error.

Using RNA template, CDR3s of TCR alpha and beta were amplified with iRepertoire arm-PCR. One-step reverse transcription and amplification started from roughly 100-400 ng of tissue mRNA or PBMC total RNA. TCRdb re-derived calls from the multiplex PCR reads in MiXCR, one entry per CDR3 protein. This table has roughly 120,000 distinct CDR3 sequences, around 23% appearing once. The CDR3 is 13 residues long. Germline V gene sequence: CDR1 MNHEY, CDR2 SVGEGT. The chain links TRBV6-2 or TRBV6-3 to TRBJ2-3; D unresolved. What was sequenced was glioma tissue, nonneoplastic brain tissue, or PBMCs (not recorded which). This clonotype was sampled from a human donor with low-grade glioma or glioblastoma, undergoing nonglioma brain surgery, or in good health (not recorded which). This chain's CDR3 is CASSLTETDAQYF. The DNA for the CDR3 is TGCGCCAGCAGTTTGACGGAAACAGATGCGCAGTATTTT.